This entry describes one T cell receptor beta chain. This record comes from a study of T cell clonotyping in hematopoietic cell transplantation. The repertoire was sequenced with immunoSEQ multiplex PCR; TCRdb's copy has only in-frame clones and lacks some. The table lists thousands of clones, 80% to 95% of them singletons, with over 4.5% in the top ten. Per the germline V gene, CDR1 is SQVTM and CDR2 is ANQGSEA. V trimming: 7 bases; J trimming: 5 bases; junction bases outside the gene matches: 4. The CDR3 sequence is 12 residues long. The V gene is TRBV29-1, the J gene TRBJ1-1; 10 positions match TRBD1. The sequenced sample was peripheral blood mononuclear cells. This clonotype was sampled from a man aged 40-55 years in good health. Some clones in this sample may be carry-over from other donors' samples. This chain's CDR3 is CSARTGGTEAFF. The CDR3 coding sequence is TGCAGCGCCAGGACAGGGGGAACTGAAGCTTTCTTT.